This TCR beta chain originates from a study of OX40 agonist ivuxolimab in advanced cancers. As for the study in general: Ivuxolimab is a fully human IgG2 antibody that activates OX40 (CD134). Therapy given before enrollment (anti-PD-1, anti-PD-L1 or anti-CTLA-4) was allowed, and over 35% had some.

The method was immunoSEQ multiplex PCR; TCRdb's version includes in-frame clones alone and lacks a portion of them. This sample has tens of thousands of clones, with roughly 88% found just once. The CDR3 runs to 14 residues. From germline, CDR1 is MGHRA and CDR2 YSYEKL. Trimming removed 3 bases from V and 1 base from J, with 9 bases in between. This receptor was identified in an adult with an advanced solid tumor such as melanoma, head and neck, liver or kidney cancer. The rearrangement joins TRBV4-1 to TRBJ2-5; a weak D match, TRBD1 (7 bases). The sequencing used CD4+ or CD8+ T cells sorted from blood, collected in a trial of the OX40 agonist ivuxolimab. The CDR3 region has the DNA TGCGCCAGCAGCCAGCGGGACAGCCAAGAGACCCAGTACTTC. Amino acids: CASSQRDSQETQYF.